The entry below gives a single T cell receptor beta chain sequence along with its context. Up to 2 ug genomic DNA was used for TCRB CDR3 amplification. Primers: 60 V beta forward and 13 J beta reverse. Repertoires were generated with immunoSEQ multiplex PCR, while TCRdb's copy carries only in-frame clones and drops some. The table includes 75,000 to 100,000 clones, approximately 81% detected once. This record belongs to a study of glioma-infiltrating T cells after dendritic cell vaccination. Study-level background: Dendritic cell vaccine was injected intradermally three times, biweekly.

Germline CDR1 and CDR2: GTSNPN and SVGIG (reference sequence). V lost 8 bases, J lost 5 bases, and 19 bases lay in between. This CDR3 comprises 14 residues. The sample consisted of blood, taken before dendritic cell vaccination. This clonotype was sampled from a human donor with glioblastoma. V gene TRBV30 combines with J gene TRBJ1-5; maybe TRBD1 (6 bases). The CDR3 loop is CALSRAGAYQPQHF. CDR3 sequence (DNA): TGTGCCCTTAGTAGGGCAGGGGCATATCAGCCCCAGCATTTT.